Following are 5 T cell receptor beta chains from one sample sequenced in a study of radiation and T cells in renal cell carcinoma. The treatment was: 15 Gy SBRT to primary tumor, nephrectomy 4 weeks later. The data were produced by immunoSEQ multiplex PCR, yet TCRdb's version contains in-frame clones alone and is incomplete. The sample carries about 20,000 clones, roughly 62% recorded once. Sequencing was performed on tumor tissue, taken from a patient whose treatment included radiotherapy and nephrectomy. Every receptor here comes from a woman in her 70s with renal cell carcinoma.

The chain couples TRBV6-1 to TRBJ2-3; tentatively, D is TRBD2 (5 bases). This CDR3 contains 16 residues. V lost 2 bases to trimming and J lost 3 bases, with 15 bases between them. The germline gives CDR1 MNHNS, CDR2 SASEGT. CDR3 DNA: TGTGCCAGCAGTGAAAGGGTAGCGTTTGTGACAGATACGCAGTATTTT. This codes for CASSERVAFVTDTQYF.

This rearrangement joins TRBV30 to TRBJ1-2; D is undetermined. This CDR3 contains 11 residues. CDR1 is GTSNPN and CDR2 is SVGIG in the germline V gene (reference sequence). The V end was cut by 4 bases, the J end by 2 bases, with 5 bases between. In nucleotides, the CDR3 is TGTGCCTGGATCATCAACTATGGCTACACCTTC. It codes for CAWIINYGYTF.

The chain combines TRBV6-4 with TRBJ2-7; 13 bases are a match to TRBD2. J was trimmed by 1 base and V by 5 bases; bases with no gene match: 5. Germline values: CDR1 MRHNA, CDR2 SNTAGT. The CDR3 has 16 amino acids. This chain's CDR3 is CASSTSGGACSYEQYF. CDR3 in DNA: TGTGCCAGCAGTACTAGCGGGGGGGCGTGTTCCTACGAGCAGTACTTC.

In DNA, the CDR3 is TGTGCCTGGAGTGTACGTTCCACAGATACGCAGTATTTT. Protein: CAWSVRSTDTQYF. This chain connects TRBV30 to TRBJ2-3, with D uncertain. The V gene's germline CDR1 is GTSNPN and CDR2 SVGIG (reference sequence). V gave up 0 bases and J gave up 2 bases, with 6 bases separating them. This CDR3 comprises 13 residues.

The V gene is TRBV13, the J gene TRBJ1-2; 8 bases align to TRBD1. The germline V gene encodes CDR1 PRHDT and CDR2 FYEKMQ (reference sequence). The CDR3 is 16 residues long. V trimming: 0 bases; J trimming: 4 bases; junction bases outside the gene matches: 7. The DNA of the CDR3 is TGTGCCAGCAGCTTAGGGGCCAGGGGGCGAGGCTATGGCTACACCTTC. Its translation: CASSLGARGRGYGYTF.